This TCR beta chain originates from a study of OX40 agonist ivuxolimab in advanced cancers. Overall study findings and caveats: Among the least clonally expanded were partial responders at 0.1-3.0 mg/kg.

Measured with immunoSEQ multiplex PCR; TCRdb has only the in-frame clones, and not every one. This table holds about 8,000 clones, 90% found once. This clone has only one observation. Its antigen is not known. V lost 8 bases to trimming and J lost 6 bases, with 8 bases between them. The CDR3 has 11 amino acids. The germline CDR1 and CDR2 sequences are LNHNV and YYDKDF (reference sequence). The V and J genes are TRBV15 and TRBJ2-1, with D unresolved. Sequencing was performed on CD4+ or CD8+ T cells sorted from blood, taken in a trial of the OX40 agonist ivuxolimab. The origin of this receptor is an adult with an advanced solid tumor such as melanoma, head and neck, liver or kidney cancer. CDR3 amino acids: CATELGNEQFF. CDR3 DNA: TGTGCCACCGAGCTCGGCAATGAGCAGTTCTTC.